These T cell receptor beta chains were read from a single sample in a study of CD8+ T cells in alopecia areata. Assay used: immunoSEQ multiplex PCR; TCRdb lists only in-frame clones, some missing. This repertoire shows 130,000 or so clones, around 49% found once; its top ten account for around 19%. The material was CD8+ T cells sorted from blood, obtained at week 0. The receptors originated from a human donor with alopecia areata. Both conserved end residues are part of each CDR3. The D gene is left open where the match is weak. Clone size appears in some rows only: once, few, many, or a class for an expanded clone.

j_call	v_call	d_call	clone_size	cdr3_aa	cdr3_nt
TRBJ2-2	TRBV6-4	NA	NA	CASSDSGTGELFF	TGTGCCAGCAGTGACTCCGGAACCGGGGAGCTGTTTTTT
TRBJ2-7	TRBV7-6	NA	NA	CASSTRDKEGNEQYF	TGTGCCAGCAGCACCCGGGACAAGGAAGGCAACGAGCAGTACTTC
TRBJ1-2	TRBV29-1	TRBD1	few	CSAGTDTLAGYTF	TGCAGCGCCGGGACAGACACCCTGGCCGGCTACACCTTC
TRBJ2-7	TRBV25-1	NA	NA	CASSLGGNEQYF	TGTGCCAGCAGCCTGGGGGGAAACGAGCAGTACTTC
TRBJ2-3	TRBV11-2	NA	many	CASSLERTDTQYF	TGTGCCAGCAGCTTAGAACGCACAGATACGCAGTATTTT
TRBJ2-7	TRBV5-1	NA	NA	CASSLDGVEQYF	TGCGCCAGCAGCTTGGATGGGGTCGAGCAGTACTTC
TRBJ1-5	TRBV6-6	NA	NA	CASSGYSSNQPQHF	TGTGCCAGCAGTGGATACAGCTCCAATCAGCCCCAGCATTTT
TRBJ1-5	TRBV7-9	TRBD1	medium-sized	CASSLGLTGEKPQHF	TGTGCCAGCAGCTTAGGCCTGACAGGGGAGAAGCCCCAGCATTTT
TRBJ1-1	TRBV19	NA	few	CASSSGQGTGEAFF	TGTGCCAGTAGTTCGGGGCAGGGAACGGGTGAAGCTTTCTTT
TRBJ1-1	TRBV30	NA	NA	CAWKLQGHLGAFF	TGTGCCTGGAAACTACAGGGCCACTTGGGAGCTTTCTTT
TRBJ2-5	TRBV29-1	TRBD2	NA	CSVDRLAGGRETQYF	TGCAGCGTTGACCGACTAGCGGGGGGGCGAGAGACCCAGTACTTC
TRBJ2-3	TRBV30	TRBD1	NA	CAWKEMTGSTDTQYF	TGTGCCTGGAAGGAGATGACAGGGAGCACAGATACGCAGTATTTT
TRBJ1-2	TRBV27	NA	NA	CASSLSPVVPHGYTF	TGTGCCAGCAGTTTAAGCCCAGTGGTTCCCCATGGCTACACCTTC
TRBJ2-3	TRBV5-6	NA	few	CASSLSAIRRQQYF	TGTGCCAGCAGCTTGTCGGCAATCCGCCGCCAACAGTATTTT
TRBJ2-7	TRBV5-1	TRBD1	NA	CASSPRGQGRPYEQYF	TGCGCCAGCAGCCCGCGGGGACAGGGGAGGCCCTACGAGCAGTACTTC
TRBJ2-1	TRBV11-2	NA	NA	CASSLLAYEQFF	TGTGCCAGCAGCCTCCTGGCTTATGAGCAGTTCTTC
TRBJ1-1	TRBV29-1	TRBD1	NA	CSVYWTGSTAEAFF	TGCAGCGTTTACTGGACAGGGAGCACCGCTGAAGCTTTCTTT
TRBJ1-5	TRBV2	NA	once	CASSELGQGSNQPQHF	TGTGCCAGCAGTGAGCTTGGGCAGGGTAGCAATCAGCCCCAGCATTTT
TRBJ2-1	TRBV23-1	NA	few	CASSHGAGPNEQFF	TGCGCCAGCAGTCATGGGGCAGGACCAAATGAGCAGTTCTTC
TRBJ2-1	TRBV30	NA	NA	CAWITTGSSEQFF	TGTGCCTGGATCACTACAGGGTCCAGTGAGCAGTTCTTC
TRBJ2-1	TRBV5-1	NA	few	CASSPKLSNEQFF	TGCGCCAGCAGCCCCAAGCTTAGCAATGAGCAGTTCTTC
TRBJ2-1	TRBV2	NA	few	CAPGETGAHNEQFF	TGTGCCCCCGGGGAGACTGGGGCCCACAATGAGCAGTTCTTC
TRBJ2-3	TRBV6-1	NA	NA	CASSEGTGADTQYF	TGTGCCAGCAGTGAGGGTACGGGGGCAGATACGCAGTATTTT
TRBJ1-2	TRBV4-2	NA	NA	CASSQEWGGYGYTF	TGTGCCAGCAGCCAAGAGTGGGGTGGCTATGGCTACACCTTC
TRBJ2-5	TRBV7-9	NA	NA	CASSLGDHSRTQYF	TGTGCCAGCAGCTTAGGCGACCACTCAAGGACCCAGTACTTC
TRBJ1-1	TRBV9	NA	NA	CASSVDISGEDTEAFF	TGTGCCAGCAGCGTAGATATTTCGGGGGAGGACACTGAAGCTTTCTTT
TRBJ2-2	TRBV9	TRBD1	few	CASSVVGRGIGAGELFF	TGTGCCAGCAGCGTAGTTGGCAGGGGGATAGGAGCCGGGGAGCTGTTTTTT
TRBJ2-2	TRBV6-4	NA	NA	CASSEDSTGELFF	TGTGCCAGCAGTGAGGATTCAACCGGGGAGCTGTTTTTT
TRBJ2-7	TRBV13	TRBD1	once	CASSHRQGYSYEQYF	TGTGCCAGCAGCCACCGACAGGGTTACTCCTACGAGCAGTACTTC
TRBJ1-1	TRBV4-1	NA	NA	CASRVGPENTEAFF	TGCGCCAGCAGGGTTGGGCCCGAAAACACTGAAGCTTTCTTT
TRBJ1-5	TRBV10-3	NA	few	CAISEPGGPNQPQHF	TGTGCCATCAGTGAGCCCGGCGGTCCCAATCAGCCCCAGCATTTT
TRBJ2-2	TRBV4-3	NA	few	CASSQDPGASEAGELFF	TGCGCCAGCAGCCAAGACCCCGGGGCTAGCGAGGCCGGGGAGCTGTTTTTT